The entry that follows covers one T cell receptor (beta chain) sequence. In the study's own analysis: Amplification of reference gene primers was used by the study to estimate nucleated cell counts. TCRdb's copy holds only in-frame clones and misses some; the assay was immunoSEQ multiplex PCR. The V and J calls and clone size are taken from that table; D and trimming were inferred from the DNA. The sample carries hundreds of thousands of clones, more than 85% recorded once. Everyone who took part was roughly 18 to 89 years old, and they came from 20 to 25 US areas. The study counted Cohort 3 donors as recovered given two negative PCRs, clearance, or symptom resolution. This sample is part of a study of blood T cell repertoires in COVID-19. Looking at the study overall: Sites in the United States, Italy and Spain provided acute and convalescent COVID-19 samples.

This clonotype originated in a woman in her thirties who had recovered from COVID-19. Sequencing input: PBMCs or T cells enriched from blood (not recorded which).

CDR3 region: CASSQNPGDTEAFF. CDR3 nucleotides: TGCGCCAGCAGCCAGAATCCAGGGGACACTGAAGCTTTCTTT. This sequence joins TRBV4-3 and TRBJ1-1, with TRBD1 as a possible D gene (6 bases). Per germline, CDR1 LGHNA and CDR2 YSLEER. Trimming cost V 3 bases and J 3 bases, with 11 bases left between them. The CDR3 contains 14 residues.